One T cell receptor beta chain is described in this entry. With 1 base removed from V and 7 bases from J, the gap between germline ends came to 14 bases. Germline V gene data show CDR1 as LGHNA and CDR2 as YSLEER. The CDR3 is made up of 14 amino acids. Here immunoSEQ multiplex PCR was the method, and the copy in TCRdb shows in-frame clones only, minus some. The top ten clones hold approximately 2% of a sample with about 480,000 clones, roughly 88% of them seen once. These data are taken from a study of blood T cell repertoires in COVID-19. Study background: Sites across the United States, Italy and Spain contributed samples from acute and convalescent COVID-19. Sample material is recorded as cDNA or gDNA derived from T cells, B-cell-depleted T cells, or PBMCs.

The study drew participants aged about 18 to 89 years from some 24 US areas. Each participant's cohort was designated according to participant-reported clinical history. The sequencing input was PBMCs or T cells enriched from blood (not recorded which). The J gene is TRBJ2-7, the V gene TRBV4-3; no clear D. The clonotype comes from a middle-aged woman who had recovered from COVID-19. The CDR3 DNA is TGCGCCAGCAGCCAAGCTCTGAGGATGGAGGAGCAGTACTTC. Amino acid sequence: CASSQALRMEEQYF.